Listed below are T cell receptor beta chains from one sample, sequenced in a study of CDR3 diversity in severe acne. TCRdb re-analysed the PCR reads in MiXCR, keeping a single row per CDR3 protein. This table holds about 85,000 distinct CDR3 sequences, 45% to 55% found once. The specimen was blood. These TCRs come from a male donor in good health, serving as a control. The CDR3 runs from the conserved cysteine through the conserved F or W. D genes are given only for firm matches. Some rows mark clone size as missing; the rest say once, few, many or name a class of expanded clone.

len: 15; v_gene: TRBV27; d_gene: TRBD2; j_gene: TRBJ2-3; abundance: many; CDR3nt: TGTGCCAGCAGGCCTACTAGCGGATACACAGATACGCAGTATTTT; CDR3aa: CASRPTSGYTDTQYF
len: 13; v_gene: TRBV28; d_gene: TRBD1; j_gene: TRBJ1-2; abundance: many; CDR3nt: TGTGCCGGAAACAGGGGTTTCGGCTATGGCTACACCTTC; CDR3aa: CAGNRGFGYGYTF
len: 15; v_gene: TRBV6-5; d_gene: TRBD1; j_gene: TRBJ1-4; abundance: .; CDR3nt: TGTGCCAGCAGTTACCAGGACAGGGGTAATGAAAAACTGTTTTTT; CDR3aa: CASSYQDRGNEKLFF
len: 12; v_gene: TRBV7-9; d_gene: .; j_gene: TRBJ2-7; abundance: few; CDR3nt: TGTGCCAGCAGCATAGGGGCCTACGAGCAGTACTTC; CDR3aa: CASSIGAYEQYF
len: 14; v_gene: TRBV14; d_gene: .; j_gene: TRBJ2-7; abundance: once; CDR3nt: TGTGCCAGCAGCCGACAGACTGACTCCTACGAGCAGTACTTC; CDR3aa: CASSRQTDSYEQYF
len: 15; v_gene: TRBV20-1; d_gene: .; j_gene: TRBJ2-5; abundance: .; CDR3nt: TGCAGTGCTAGAGTTGGAGGGGGAGGGCGAGAGACCCAGTACTTC; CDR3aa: CSARVGGGGRETQYF
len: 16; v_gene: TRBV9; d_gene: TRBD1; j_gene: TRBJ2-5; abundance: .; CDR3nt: TGTGCCAGCAGCCCAACCACGACAGGGGGCGCGGAGACCCAGTACTTC; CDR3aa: CASSPTTTGGAETQYF
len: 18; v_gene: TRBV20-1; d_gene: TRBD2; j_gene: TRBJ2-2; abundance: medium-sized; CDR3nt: TGCAGTGCTAGAGACCGCCTCTCTAGCGGGTCGAACACCGGGGAGCTGTTTTTT; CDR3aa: CSARDRLSSGSNTGELFF
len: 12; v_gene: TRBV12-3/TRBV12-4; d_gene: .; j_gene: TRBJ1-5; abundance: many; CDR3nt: TGTGCCAGCAGGGATAGCAATCAGCCCCAGCATTTT; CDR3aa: CASRDSNQPQHF
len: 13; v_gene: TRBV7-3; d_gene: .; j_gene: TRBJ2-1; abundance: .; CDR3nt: TGTGCCAGCAGCTTATATGACTCGGATGAGCAGTTCTTC; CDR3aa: CASSLYDSDEQFF
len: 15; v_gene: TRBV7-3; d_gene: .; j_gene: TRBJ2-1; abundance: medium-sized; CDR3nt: TGTGCCAGCAGCTTAGGTCAGGGAGGCTACAATGAGCAGTTCTTC; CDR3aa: CASSLGQGGYNEQFF
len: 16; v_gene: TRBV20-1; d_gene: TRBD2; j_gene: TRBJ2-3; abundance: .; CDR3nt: TGCAGTGCTAGATGGGGCGGGGGGGCCGGTGGGGATACGCAGTATTTT; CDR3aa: CSARWGGGAGGDTQYF
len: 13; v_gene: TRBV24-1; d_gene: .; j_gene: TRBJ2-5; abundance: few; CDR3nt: TGTGCCACCAGTGACCCCGGCCGGGAGACCCAGTACTTC; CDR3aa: CATSDPGRETQYF
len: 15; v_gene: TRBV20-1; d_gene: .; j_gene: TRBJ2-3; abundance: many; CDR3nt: TGCAGTGCTAGGACCTTCAAGTTAGGCACAGATACGCAGTATTTT; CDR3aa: CSARTFKLGTDTQYF
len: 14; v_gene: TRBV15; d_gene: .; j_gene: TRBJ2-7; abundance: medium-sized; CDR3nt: TGTGCCACCAGCAGAGATCCCAGCTCCTACGAGCAGTACTTC; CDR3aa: CATSRDPSSYEQYF
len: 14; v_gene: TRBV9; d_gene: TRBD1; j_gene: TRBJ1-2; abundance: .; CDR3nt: TGTGCCAGCAGCCCAGGGACAGGGGATTATGGCTACACCTTC; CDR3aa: CASSPGTGDYGYTF
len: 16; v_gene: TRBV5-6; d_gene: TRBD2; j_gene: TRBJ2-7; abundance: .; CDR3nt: TGTGCCAGCAGATCGAACGGACTAGCGGGAGAATACGAGCAGTACTTC; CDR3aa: CASRSNGLAGEYEQYF
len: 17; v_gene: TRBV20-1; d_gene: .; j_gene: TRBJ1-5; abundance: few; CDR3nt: TGCAGTGCTAGAGGGGGGGGGAAAAAACCTAGCAATCAGCCCCAGCATTTT; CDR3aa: CSARGGGKKPSNQPQHF
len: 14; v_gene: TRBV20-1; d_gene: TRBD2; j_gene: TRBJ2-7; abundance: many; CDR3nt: TGCAGTGCTAGGGGACTAGCGGTCAGCTACGAGCAGTACTTC; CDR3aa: CSARGLAVSYEQYF
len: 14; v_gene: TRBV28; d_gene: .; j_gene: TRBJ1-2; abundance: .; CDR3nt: TGTGCCAGCAGTTTAGGAGGGGCTCTCTATGGCTACACCTTC; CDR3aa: CASSLGGALYGYTF
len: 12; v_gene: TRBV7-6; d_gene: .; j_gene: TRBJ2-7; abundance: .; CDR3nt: TGTGCCAGCAGCCACATTAGCTACGAGCAGTACTTC; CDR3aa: CASSHISYEQYF
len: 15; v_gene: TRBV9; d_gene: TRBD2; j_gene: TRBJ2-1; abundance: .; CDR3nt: TGTGCCAGCAGCGTACTAGCGGGGTCTAACAATGAGCAGTTCTTT; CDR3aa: CASSVLAGSNNEQFF
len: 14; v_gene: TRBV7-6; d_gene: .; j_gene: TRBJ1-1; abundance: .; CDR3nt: TGTGCCAGCAGCCCATCTGGGCTGGACACTGAAGCTTTCTTT; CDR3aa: CASSPSGLDTEAFF
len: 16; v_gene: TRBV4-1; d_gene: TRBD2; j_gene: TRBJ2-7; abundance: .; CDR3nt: TGCGCTAGCAGCCAAAAAGGAGGACTAGCGGCCTACGAGCAGTACTTC; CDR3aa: CASSQKGGLAAYEQYF
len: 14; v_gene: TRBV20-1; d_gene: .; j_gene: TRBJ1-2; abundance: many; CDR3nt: TGCAGTGCCCTACAGGTCGGAACTAACTATGGCTACACCTTC; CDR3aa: CSALQVGTNYGYTF
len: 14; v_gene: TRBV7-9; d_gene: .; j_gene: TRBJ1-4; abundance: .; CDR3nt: TGTGCCAGCAGCCCGGACATCTCCACGGGAAAACTGTTTTTT; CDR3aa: CASSPDISTGKLFF
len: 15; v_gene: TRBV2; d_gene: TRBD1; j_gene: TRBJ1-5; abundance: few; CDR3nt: TGTGCCAGCAGTGAAGAGGGGGCAAGCAATCAGCCCCAGCATTTT; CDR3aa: CASSEEGASNQPQHF
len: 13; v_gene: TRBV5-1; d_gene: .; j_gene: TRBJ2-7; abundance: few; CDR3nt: TGCGCCAGCAGAAGGGACACGGAGTACGAGCAGTACTTC; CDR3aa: CASRRDTEYEQYF
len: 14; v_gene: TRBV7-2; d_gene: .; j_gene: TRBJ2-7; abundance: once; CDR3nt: TGTGCCAGCAGCTTAGTACACGGGGCCTACGAGCAGTACTTC; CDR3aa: CASSLVHGAYEQYF
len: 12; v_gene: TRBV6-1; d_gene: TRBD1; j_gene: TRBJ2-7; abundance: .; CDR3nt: TGTGCCAGCGGGACAGGTATCTACGAGCAGTACTTC; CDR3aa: CASGTGIYEQYF
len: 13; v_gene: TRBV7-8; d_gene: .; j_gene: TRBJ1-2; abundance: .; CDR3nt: TGTGCCAGCAGCTCCCAGCAGGGGTATGGCTACACCTTC; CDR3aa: CASSSQQGYGYTF
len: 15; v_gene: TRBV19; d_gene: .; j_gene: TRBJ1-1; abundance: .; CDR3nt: TGTGCCAGCGGAACCGCAGGGGCGCTTAACACTGAAGCTTTCTTT; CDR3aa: CASGTAGALNTEAFF
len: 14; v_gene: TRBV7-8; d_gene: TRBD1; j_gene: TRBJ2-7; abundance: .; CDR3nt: TGTGCCAGCAGCTCCCGGGACAGGACCTACGAGCAGTACTTC; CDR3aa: CASSSRDRTYEQYF
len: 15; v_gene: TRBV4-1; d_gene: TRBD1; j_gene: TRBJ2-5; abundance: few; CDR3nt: TGCGCCAGCAGCCCGGACAGGGGTGCCCAAGAGACCCAGTACTTC; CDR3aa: CASSPDRGAQETQYF
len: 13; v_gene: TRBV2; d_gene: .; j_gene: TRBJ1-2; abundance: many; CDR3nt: TGTGCCAGCAGTCCACAGGGACCTTATGGCTACACCTTC; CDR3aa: CASSPQGPYGYTF
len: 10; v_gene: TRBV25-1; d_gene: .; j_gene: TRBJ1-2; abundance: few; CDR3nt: TGTGCCAGCAGGGGCTATGGCTACACCTTC; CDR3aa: CASRGYGYTF
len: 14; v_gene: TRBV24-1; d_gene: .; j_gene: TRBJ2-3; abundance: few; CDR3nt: TGTGCCACCAGTGATTTGCGGGGCACAGATACGCAGTATTTT; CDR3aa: CATSDLRGTDTQYF
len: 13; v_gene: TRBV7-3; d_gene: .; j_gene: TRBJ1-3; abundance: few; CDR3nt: TGTGCCAGCAGCATAAACTCTGGAAACACCATATATTTT; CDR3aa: CASSINSGNTIYF
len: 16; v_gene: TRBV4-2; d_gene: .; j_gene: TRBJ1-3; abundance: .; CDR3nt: TGTGCCAGCAGCCAAGATAAAGTGGGGCCTGGAAACACCATATATTTT; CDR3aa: CASSQDKVGPGNTIYF